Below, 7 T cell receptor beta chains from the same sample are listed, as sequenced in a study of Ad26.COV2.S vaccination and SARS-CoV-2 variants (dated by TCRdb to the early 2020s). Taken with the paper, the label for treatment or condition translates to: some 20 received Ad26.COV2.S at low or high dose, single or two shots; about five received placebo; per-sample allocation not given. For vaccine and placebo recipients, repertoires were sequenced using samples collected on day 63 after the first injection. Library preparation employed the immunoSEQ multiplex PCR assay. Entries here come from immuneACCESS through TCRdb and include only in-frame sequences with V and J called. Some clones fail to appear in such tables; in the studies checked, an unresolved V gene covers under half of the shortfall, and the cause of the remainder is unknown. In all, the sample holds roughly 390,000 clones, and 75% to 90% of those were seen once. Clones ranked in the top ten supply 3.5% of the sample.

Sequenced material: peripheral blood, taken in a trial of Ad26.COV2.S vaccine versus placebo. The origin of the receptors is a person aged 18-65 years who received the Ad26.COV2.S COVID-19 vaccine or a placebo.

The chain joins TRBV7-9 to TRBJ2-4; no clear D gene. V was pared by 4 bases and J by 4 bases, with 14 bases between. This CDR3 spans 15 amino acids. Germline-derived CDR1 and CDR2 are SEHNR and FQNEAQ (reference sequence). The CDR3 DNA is TGTGCCAGCAGCTCCCCCAACCGAGGTAAAAACATTCAGTACTTC. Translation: CASSSPNRGKNIQYF.

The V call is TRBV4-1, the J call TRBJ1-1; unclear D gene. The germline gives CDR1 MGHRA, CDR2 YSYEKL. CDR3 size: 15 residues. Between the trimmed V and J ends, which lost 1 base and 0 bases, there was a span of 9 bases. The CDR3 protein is CASSQVVGLNTEAFF. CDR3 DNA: TGCGCCAGCAGCCAAGTGGTAGGGCTGAACACTGAAGCTTTCTTT.

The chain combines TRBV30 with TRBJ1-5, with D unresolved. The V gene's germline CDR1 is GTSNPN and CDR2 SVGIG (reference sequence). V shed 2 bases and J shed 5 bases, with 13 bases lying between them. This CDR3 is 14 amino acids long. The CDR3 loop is CAWSFSVIHQPQHF. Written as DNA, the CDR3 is TGTGCCTGGAGTTTCAGTGTGATCCATCAGCCCCAGCATTTT.

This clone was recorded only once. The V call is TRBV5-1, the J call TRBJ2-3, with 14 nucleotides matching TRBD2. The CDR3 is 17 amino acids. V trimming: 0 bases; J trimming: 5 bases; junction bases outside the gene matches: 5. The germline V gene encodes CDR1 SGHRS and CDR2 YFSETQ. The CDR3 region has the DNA TGCGCCAGCAGCTTGGGAGGGACTAGCGGGGGTCTAGATACGCAGTATTTT. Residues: CASSLGGTSGGLDTQYF.

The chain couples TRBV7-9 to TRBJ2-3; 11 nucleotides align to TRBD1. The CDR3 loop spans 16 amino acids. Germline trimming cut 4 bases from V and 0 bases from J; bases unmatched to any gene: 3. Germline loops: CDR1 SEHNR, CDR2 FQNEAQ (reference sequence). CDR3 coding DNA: TGTGCCAGCAGCTCGGGACAGGGGGAAAGCACAGATACGCAGTATTTT. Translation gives CASSSGQGESTDTQYF.

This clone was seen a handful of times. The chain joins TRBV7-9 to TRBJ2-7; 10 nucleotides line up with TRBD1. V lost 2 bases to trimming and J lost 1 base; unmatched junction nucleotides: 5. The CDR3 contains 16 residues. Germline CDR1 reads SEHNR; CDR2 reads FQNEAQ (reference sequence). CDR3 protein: CASSLLWDRGSYEQYF. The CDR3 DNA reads TGTGCCAGCAGCTTATTGTGGGACAGGGGTTCCTACGAGCAGTACTTC.

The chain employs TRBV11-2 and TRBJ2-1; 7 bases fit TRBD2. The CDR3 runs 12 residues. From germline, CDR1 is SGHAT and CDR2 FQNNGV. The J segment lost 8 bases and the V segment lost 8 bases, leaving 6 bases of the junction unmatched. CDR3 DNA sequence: TGTGCCAGCTCGACGGGGGGATATGAGCAGTTCTTC. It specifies CASSTGGYEQFF.